This T cell receptor (beta chain) was profiled in a study of graft-versus-host responses after intestinal transplantation. Study context: Anti-thymocyte globulin served as induction for all recipients, who then took tacrolimus and steroids for approximately 3 years.

Findings and caveats of the study: Clonal ratios of graft-versus-host to host-versus-graft in allografts were high for patients exhibiting graft-donor T cell macrochimerism. Detected in recipient marrow were GvH clones, some of which were first observed in ileum or blood.

TCRdb's table, derived via immunoSEQ multiplex PCR, lists solely in-frame clones and lacks some. The repertoire consists of about 80,000 clones, with 85% to 90% occurring once and the leading ten covering 0.3% to 0.4%. Points on this clone: What it binds is unknown.

V was cut by 1 base and J by 5 bases, with 9 bases left in between. The CDR3 totals 15 residues. Germline V gene sequence: CDR1 KGHSH, CDR2 LQKENI. The receptor was derived from a human donor who received an intestinal transplant. The input for sequencing was unstimulated CD4+ T cells sorted from spleen or lymph node cells, taken before intestinal transplant. The rearrangement uses TRBV18 and TRBJ1-6, with D possibly matching TRBD1 (5 bases). The CDR3 DNA reads as TGTGCCAGCTCACCACGGCAGGGTAATAATTCACCCCTCCACTTT. It codes for CASSPRQGNNSPLHF.